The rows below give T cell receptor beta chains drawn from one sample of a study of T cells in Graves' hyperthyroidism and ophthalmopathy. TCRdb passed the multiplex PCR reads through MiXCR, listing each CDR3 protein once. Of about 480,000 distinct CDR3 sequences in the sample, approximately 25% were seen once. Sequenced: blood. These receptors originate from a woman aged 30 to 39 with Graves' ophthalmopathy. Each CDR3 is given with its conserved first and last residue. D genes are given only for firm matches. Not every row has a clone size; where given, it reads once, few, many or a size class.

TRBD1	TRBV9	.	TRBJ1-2	TGTGCCAGCGGCTCAAGGACAGGGACCCACTATGGCTACACCTTC	CASGSRTGTHYGYTF
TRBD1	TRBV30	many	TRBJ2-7	TGTGCCCGGGCAGGACAGGGCTCCTACGAGCAGTACTTC	CARAGQGSYEQYF
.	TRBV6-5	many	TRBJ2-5	TGTGCCAGCAGTTATTCGACACCTAAGGAGACCCAGTACTTC	CASSYSTPKETQYF
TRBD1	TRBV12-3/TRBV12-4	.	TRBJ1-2	TGTGCCAGCAGACGGGACAGGGGGCGGGGGGACACCTTC	CASRRDRGRGDTF
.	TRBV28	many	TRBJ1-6	TGTGCCAGCAGTTTAAGGGGACACGTTTCACCCCTCCACTTT	CASSLRGHVSPLHF
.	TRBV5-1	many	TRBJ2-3	TGCGCCAGCAGCTTGTCCAGGGGGGGAACAGATACGCAGTATTTT	CASSLSRGGTDTQYF
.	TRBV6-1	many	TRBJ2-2	TGTGCCAGCAGGGAGAACAGGGTCGCGAACACCGGGGAGCTGTTTTTT	CASRENRVANTGELFF
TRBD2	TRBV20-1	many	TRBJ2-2	TGCAGTGCTAGCGGGGGGGTTACCGGGGAGCTGTTTTTT	CSASGGVTGELFF
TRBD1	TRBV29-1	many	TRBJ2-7	TGCAGCGTGGCAGGACAGGGAACCTTCTACGAGCAGTACTTC	CSVAGQGTFYEQYF
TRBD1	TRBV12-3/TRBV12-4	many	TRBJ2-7	TGTGCCAGCAGTGACCCATCCGGGACAGAGACCTACGAGCAGTACTTC	CASSDPSGTETYEQYF
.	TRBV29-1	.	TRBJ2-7	TGCAGCGTGACGGCCCTCTCCGGGACCATACTCTACGAGCAGTACTTC	CSVTALSGTILYEQYF
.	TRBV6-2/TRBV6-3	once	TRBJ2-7	TGTGCCAGCAGTCGGGCAGCCTCCTACGAGCAGTACTTC	CASSRAASYEQYF
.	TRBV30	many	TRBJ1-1	TGTGCCTGGAGTTTCCCCCCCCCCTGGAACACTGAAGCTTTCTTT	CAWSFPPPWNTEAFF
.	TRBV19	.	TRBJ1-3	TGTGCCAGTAGTACAACCCGGACACAGGGAAACACCATATATTTT	CASSTTRTQGNTIYF
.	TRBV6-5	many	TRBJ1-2	TGTGCCAGCAGTTATGACAGCCTCCACTATGGCTACACCTTC	CASSYDSLHYGYTF
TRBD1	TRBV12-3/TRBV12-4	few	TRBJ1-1	TGTGCCAGCAGCCTAGGGGGGACAGGGCTTACTGAAGCTTTCTTT	CASSLGGTGLTEAFF
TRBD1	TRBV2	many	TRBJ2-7	TGTGCCAGCAGCCCGGGACAGGGGACCCCCTACGAGCAGTACTTC	CASSPGQGTPYEQYF
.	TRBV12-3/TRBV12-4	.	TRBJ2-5	TGTGCCAGCAGAAGGTGGGCGGGGGAGACCCAGTACTTC	CASRRWAGETQYF
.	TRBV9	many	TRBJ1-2	TGTGCCAGCAGCGTAGGGAACAGGGCCTATGGCTACACCTTC	CASSVGNRAYGYTF
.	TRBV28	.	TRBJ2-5	TGTGCCAGCAGTCCCCCCAGGGGCTTCGGTGAGACCCAGTACTTC	CASSPPRGFGETQYF
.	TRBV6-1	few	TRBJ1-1	TGTGCCAGCAGTGTTGGGTTGGTCGACACTGAAGCTTTCTTT	CASSVGLVDTEAFF
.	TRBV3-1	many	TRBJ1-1	TGTGCCAGCAGCCAAGACCCCGTCACTGAAGCTTTCTTT	CASSQDPVTEAFF
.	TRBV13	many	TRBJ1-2	TGTGCCAGCAGCCGACCTCCCTATGGCTACACCTTC	CASSRPPYGYTF
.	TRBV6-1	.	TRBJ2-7	TGTGCCAGCAGTGAAGCTAGCTCCCTAGGATACGAGCAGTACTTC	CASSEASSLGYEQYF
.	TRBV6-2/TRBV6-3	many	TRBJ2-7	TGTGCCAGCATTGTCCTCCCGAGTCTTTATTCCTACGAGCAGTACTTC	CASIVLPSLYSYEQYF
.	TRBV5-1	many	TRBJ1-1	TGCGCCAGCAGCTTGGTGATTAGTCCCAGCACTGAAGCTTTCTTT	CASSLVISPSTEAFF
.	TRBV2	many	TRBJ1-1	TGTGCCAGCAGTGAATCCGCCAGGACAATGAACACTGAAGCTTTCTTT	CASSESARTMNTEAFF
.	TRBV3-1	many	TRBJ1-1	TGTGCCAGCAGCCAACGGGGGGACACTGAAGCTTTCTTT	CASSQRGDTEAFF
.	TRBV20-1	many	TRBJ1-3	TGCAGTGCTAGGGACTTTACCTCTGGAAACACCATATATTTT	CSARDFTSGNTIYF
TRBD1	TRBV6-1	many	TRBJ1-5	TGTGCCAGCAGTAGGGACAGGGCCCATAGCAATCAGCCCCAGCATTTT	CASSRDRAHSNQPQHF
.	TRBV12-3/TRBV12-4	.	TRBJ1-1	TGTGCCAGCAGCCGCGCTGTAAGGACGAACACTGAAGCTTTCTTT	CASSRAVRTNTEAFF
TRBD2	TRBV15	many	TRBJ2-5	TGTGCCACCAGCAGAGATCTTTTTTCGGCTAGCGGGGAGACCCAGTACTTC	CATSRDLFSASGETQYF
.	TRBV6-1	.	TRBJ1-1	TGTGCCAGCAGAAGCAGGGGCTTCACTGAAGCTTTCTTT	CASRSRGFTEAFF
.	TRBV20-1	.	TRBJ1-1	TGCAGTGCTAGAGATGGGGGCGGCACTGAAGCTTTCTTT	CSARDGGGTEAFF
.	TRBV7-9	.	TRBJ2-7	TGTGCCAGCAGCTCTCCGGGAGATGGGGGCTACGAGCAGTACTTC	CASSSPGDGGYEQYF
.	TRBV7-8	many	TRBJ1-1	TGTGCCAGCAGCCTATTGTACTCAACAGAGCTCACTGAAGCTTTCTTT	CASSLLYSTELTEAFF
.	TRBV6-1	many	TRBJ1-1	TGTGGAAAATTGGGCAGGGGTGCTGAAGCTTTCTTT	CGKLGRGAEAFF
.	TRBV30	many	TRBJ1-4	TGTGCCTGGAGCCCCAACACCGGGACACTCTTTTTT	CAWSPNTGTLFF
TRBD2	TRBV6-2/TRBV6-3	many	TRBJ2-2	TGTGCCAGCAGTTCCAAACTAGCGGGGGTCGGGGAGCTGTTTTTT	CASSSKLAGVGELFF
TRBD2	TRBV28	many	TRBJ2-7	TGTGCCAGCAGTTTGGGACTAGCGGGAATGGAGCAGTACTTC	CASSLGLAGMEQYF
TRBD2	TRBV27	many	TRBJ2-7	TGTGCCAGCAGTTTATGGACTAGCGGGGGGAACGAGCAGTACTTC	CASSLWTSGGNEQYF
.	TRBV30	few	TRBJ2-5	TGTGCCTGGAGTGTACGGGCATACCAAGAGACCCAGTACTTC	CAWSVRAYQETQYF
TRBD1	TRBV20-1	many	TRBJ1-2	TGCAGTGCCGCGGACAGGGGGAACTATGGCTACACCTTC	CSAADRGNYGYTF
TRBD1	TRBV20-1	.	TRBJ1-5	TGCAGTGCGCGGGACAGCTTAACCATTCTGCCCCAGCATTTT	CSARDSLTILPQHF
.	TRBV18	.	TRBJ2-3	TGTGCCAGCTCACCACCCATCCGACCTGACACAGATACGCAGTATTTT	CASSPPIRPDTDTQYF
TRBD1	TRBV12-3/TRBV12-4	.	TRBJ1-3	TGTGCCAGCACCACCCGAACAGGGGCTGGAAACACCATATATTTT	CASTTRTGAGNTIYF
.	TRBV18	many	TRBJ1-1	TGTGCCAGCAGTCCCGGGACGGTGAACACTGAAGCTTTCTTT	CASSPGTVNTEAFF